Reported below is one T cell receptor (beta chain). TCRdb keeps only in-frame clones here, not all; method: immunoSEQ multiplex PCR. Counted here are roughly 300,000 clones, approximately 91% occurring once; the ten biggest clones make up approximately 2.4%. The study recruited people aged roughly 18 to 95 years across about two dozen US areas. CDR3 length equals 17 residues. The germline gives CDR1 SGHNT, CDR2 YENEEA. V was clipped by 0 bases and J by 3 bases; unmatched bases: 9. The data derive from a study of blood T cell repertoires in COVID-19. Overall study context: COVID-19 samples collected from the United States, Italy and Spain covered acute and convalescent phases.

The source material was PBMCs or T cells enriched from blood (not recorded which). The source of this sequence is a woman aged 40 to 50 with acute COVID-19. V gene TRBV11-3 combines with J gene TRBJ2-5; 8 nucleotides line up with TRBD2. DNA for the CDR3: TGTGCCAGCAGCTTAGACCCACGGGAGGGTTGGAAAGAGACCCAGTACTTC. Translated: CASSLDPREGWKETQYF.